One and the same sample provided the 21 T cell receptor beta chains below, sequenced in a study of blood T cells in healthy people across ages. It was with a sample-barcoded 5' primer and a J-beta primer mix that a second PCR of about 6 to 12 cycles was run. TCRdb redid the calling of the 5' RACE reads with MiXCR, one entry per CDR3 protein. The sample contains about 800,000 distinct CDR3 sequences, nearly 60% of which appear only once. Sequencing used blood. The receptors shown here come from a man under 40 in good health.

This clonotype is a singleton in its sample. V usage is TRBV5-1 and J usage is TRBJ2-1; a weak D match, TRBD1 (6 bases). V was trimmed by 1 base and J by 5 bases, leaving 16 bases between them. The CDR3 runs to 16 residues. Germline CDR1 is SGHRS and CDR2 is YFSETQ. CDR3 sequence reads: CASSLHGGLDNNEQFF. The CDR3 DNA sequence: TGCGCCAGCAGCTTGCATGGGGGCCTTGATAACAATGAGCAGTTCTTC.

The V call is TRBV7-2, the J call TRBJ2-4, with D tentatively TRBD1 (5 bases). Germline CDR1 is SGHTA and CDR2 is FQGNSA. Deletions cut 5 bases from V and 0 bases from J, with 11 bases between. This CDR3 is 15 amino acids long. The CDR3 loop reads CASSDATVAKNIQYF. The DNA of the CDR3 is TGTGCCAGCAGCGACGCGACAGTAGCCAAAAACATTCAGTACTTC.

The chain carries TRBV12-1 and TRBJ1-5; TRBD1 was called by the table and not checked on the DNA. TRBV12-1 counts as a pseudogene. The CDR3 has 14 residues. This CDR3 is CASPLLGINQPQHF. CDR3 nucleotides: TGTGCCAGCCCTCTCCTGGGGATCAATCAGCCCCAGCATTTT.

The CDR3 DNA is TGTGCCAGCAGCGTAGACAGGGATGGCACTGAAGCTTTCTTT. Protein: CASSVDRDGTEAFF. The V call is TRBV9, the J call TRBJ1-1; TRBD1 is a possible D gene (6 bases). Trimming removed 0 bases from V and 4 bases from J, with 10 bases in between. Germline values: CDR1 SGDLS, CDR2 YYNGEE. CDR3 length: 14 amino acids.

The chain carries TRBV9 and TRBJ2-7; 11 bases agree with TRBD2. Germline V gives CDR1 SGDLS, CDR2 YYNGEE. The CDR3 runs 14 residues. With V trimmed by 3 bases and J by 7 bases, 6 bases remained unmatched. The CDR3 reads CASSAGASGREQYF. The CDR3 DNA follows: TGTGCCAGCAGCGCTGGGGCTAGCGGGAGGGAGCAGTACTTC.

This chain joins TRBV5-1 and TRBJ2-3; possibly TRBD1 for D (6 bases). Germline CDR1 reads SGHRS; CDR2 reads YFSETQ. V gave up 4 bases and J gave up 3 bases, with 18 bases separating them. The CDR3 covers 16 residues. CDR3 residues: CASSLLQGLGTDTQYF. DNA of the CDR3: TGCGCCAGCAGCCTCCTACAGGGCCTAGGGACAGATACGCAGTATTTT.

V and J are TRBV15 and TRBJ2-7; no reliable D call. The V gene's germline CDR1 is LNHNV and CDR2 YYDKDF (reference sequence). The CDR3 has 17 amino acids. Trimming shortened V by 3 bases and J by 0 bases, and 18 bases separated the two germline ends. CDR3 amino acids: CATSSPDGFWGSYEQYF. CDR3 sequence (DNA): TGTGCCACCAGCAGCCCCGATGGCTTCTGGGGCTCCTACGAGCAGTACTTC.

This clonotype was observed a handful of times. CDR3 bases: TGTGCCAGCAGTTACTCGACGGGGACTAGCGGTACGAGCTCCTACAATGAGCAGTTCTTC. Translating gives CASSYSTGTSGTSSYNEQFF. The rearrangement joins TRBV6-5 to TRBJ2-1; 11 bases map to TRBD2. After removal of 0 bases from V and 0 bases from J, the junction contained 10 bases not matched to a gene. CDR1 MNHEY and CDR2 SVGAGI come from the germline V gene. The CDR3 length is 20 residues.

The V and J genes are TRBV6-6 and TRBJ1-2; D is uncertain. From germline, CDR1 is MNHNY and CDR2 SVGAGI (reference sequence). Between the trimmed V and J ends, which lost 6 bases and 6 bases, there was a span of 5 bases. CDR3 length equals 10 residues. In DNA form, the CDR3 reads TGTGCCAGCAGGGAGAATGGCTACACCTTC. This encodes CASRENGYTF.

V and J are TRBV6-1 and TRBJ2-1; tentative D call: TRBD1 (5 bases). Trimming removed 8 bases from V and 2 bases from J, with 10 bases in between. Germline assignment: CDR1 MNHNS and CDR2 SASEGT. This CDR3 has 13 residues. The CDR3 coding sequence is TGTGCCAGCCTCGCGACAGCCTACAATGAGCAGTTCTTC. It is translated as CASLATAYNEQFF.

This clonotype came up a few times. This chain joins TRBV4-2 and TRBJ1-2; no clear D gene. The germline gives CDR1 LGHNA, CDR2 YNFKEQ. This CDR3 comprises 13 residues. Trimming left V 1 base short and J 6 bases short, with 9 bases between. CDR3 DNA sequence: TGTGCCAGCAGCCAAGCAGAGGAGCATGGCTACACCTTC. Translation gives CASSQAEEHGYTF.

The CDR3 region has the DNA TGTGCCATCAGCGGGACTAGCAACGAGCAGTACTTC. It is translated as CAISGTSNEQYF. The rearrangement joins TRBV10-3 to TRBJ2-7; 9 bases map to TRBD2. The germline CDR1 and CDR2 sequences are ENHRY and SYGVKD. Losses at the gene ends were 6 bases for V and 5 bases for J; bases not matched to a gene: 2. The CDR3 extends over 12 amino acids.

The rearrangement uses TRBV10-2 and TRBJ2-1, with a possible D match to TRBD2 (5 bases). Trimming shortened V by 4 bases and J by 4 bases, and 17 bases separated the two germline ends. Germline CDR1 and CDR2: WSHSY and SAAADI. The CDR3 is made up of 16 amino acids. The CDR3 DNA sequence: TGCGCCAGCAGTGCCGATGGGGAGCCGAGGTACAATGAGCAGTTCTTC. Amino acids: CASSADGEPRYNEQFF.

In its sample, this clonotype was seen many times. The chain recombines TRBV20-1 with TRBJ2-1, with 11 bases fitting TRBD2. This CDR3 is built from 19 residues. With V trimmed by 3 bases and J by 1 base, 14 bases remained unmatched. Germline loops: CDR1 DFQATT, CDR2 SNEGSKA (reference sequence). The CDR3 is CSASLSLLAGVFSYNEQFF. The DNA for the CDR3 is TGCAGTGCTAGCCTCAGTTTACTAGCGGGAGTCTTTTCCTACAATGAGCAGTTCTTC.

In its sample, this clonotype was seen a few times. The gene calls are TRBV7-2 and TRBJ2-6; D uncertain. Trimming left V 5 bases short and J 4 bases short, with 9 bases between. The CDR3 loop spans 14 amino acids. The germline CDR1 and CDR2 sequences are SGHTA and FQGNSA. DNA of the CDR3: TGTGCCAGCAGCCTCTCTCTAGGGGCCAACGTCCTGACTTTC. Residues: CASSLSLGANVLTF.

This clonotype has a count of ten or more. The V gene is TRBV20-1, the J gene TRBJ2-7, with 9 bases lining up with TRBD2. The CDR3 sequence is 15 residues long. Looked up from germline, CDR1 is DFQATT and CDR2 is SNEGSKA (reference sequence). Unmatched junction bases numbered 6, after V lost 0 bases and J lost 3 bases. CDR3 in DNA: TGCAGTGCTAGAGATCAGGCGGGAGGGGACTACGAGCAGTACTTC. Translation gives CSARDQAGGDYEQYF.

The J gene is TRBJ2-5, the V gene TRBV20-1; weak D call: TRBD2 (5 bases). Germline CDR1 and CDR2: DFQATT and SNEGSKA (reference sequence). The CDR3 consists of 11 residues. The ends were cut back, 8 bases at V and 0 bases at J, with 7 bases in the middle. As DNA, the CDR3 is TGCAGTAAGCGGTACCAAGAGACCCAGTACTTC. It specifies CSKRYQETQYF.

The rearrangement uses TRBV10-3 and TRBJ1-1; TRBD1 matches at 8 bases. With V trimmed by 8 bases and J by 1 base, 3 bases remained unmatched. Germline loops: CDR1 ENHRY, CDR2 SYGVKD. The CDR3 totals 13 residues. This chain's CDR3 is CAIVGTGNTEAFF. DNA of the CDR3: TGTGCCATCGTGGGGACAGGGAACACTGAAGCTTTCTTT.

This chain joins TRBV4-2 and TRBJ2-1; 15 nucleotides align to TRBD2. The CDR3 spans 16 residues. Germline CDR1 is LGHNA and CDR2 is YNFKEQ. The trim removed 6 bases at V and 10 bases at J, leaving 10 bases unmatched. Written as DNA, the CDR3 is TGTGCCAGCAGGGACAGGACTAGCGGGGGGGCAGAAGAGCAGTTCTTC. Translation: CASRDRTSGGAEEQFF.

This chain joins TRBV18 and TRBJ1-6, with a possible D match to TRBD1 (5 bases). Per the germline V gene, CDR1 is KGHSH and CDR2 is LQKENI. V lost 3 bases, J lost 7 bases, and 16 bases lay in between. CDR3 size: 16 residues. The CDR3 bases are TGTGCCAGCTCACCGACGGGGGGAGCTGGGAATTCACCCCTCCACTTT. It is translated as CASSPTGGAGNSPLHF.

This clonotype was observed a single time. The chain joins TRBV7-2 to TRBJ2-1; 7 nucleotides match TRBD2. The tail of the sequence fits TRBJ2-7 better, so the J call may be wrong. Germline assignment: CDR1 SGHTA and CDR2 FQGNSA. The CDR3 is 16 amino acids. The CDR3 nucleotides read TGTGCCAGCAGCTTAGGGCTAGCGGCTTCCTACAATGAGCAGTACTTC. It encodes CASSLGLAASYNEQYF.